Listed below are T cell receptor beta chains from one sample, sequenced in a study of T cell changes during pregnancy in multiple sclerosis. The protocol was immunoSEQ multiplex PCR, while the TCRdb copy is restricted to in-frame clones and leaves out a portion. The sample shows about 15,000 clones, almost 85% of them seen only once. The sequencing used CD8+ T cells from peripheral blood mononuclear cells, collected in the second trimester of pregnancy. These receptors all stem from a female donor in good health, enrolled as a control in a pregnancy study. Both conserved end residues are part of each CDR3. Fields, in order: J gene, clone size, V gene, D gene, CDR3 DNA, CDR3 protein. A D gene is named only where the DNA matches it firmly. For some rows the clone size is stated as once, few or many, or as a class when expanded; others skip it.

>TRBJ1-5|-|TRBV7-9|-
TGTGCCAGCAGCTTAGGGGAATCAGGGTCTAATCAGCCCCAGCATTTT
CASSLGESGSNQPQHF
>TRBJ2-7|-|TRBV7-9|-
TGTGCCAGCAGCGATCAAACAGGGTACGAGCAGTACTTC
CASSDQTGYEQYF
>TRBJ2-1|once|TRBV11-3|TRBD1
TGTGCCAGCAGCTTAACCTACTTGGGACAGTCCTACAATGAGCAGTTCTTC
CASSLTYLGQSYNEQFF
>TRBJ1-3|-|TRBV25-1|TRBD1
TGTGCCAGCAGCGCTTGGACAGGGAGCCCTCCTGGAAACACCATATATTTT
CASSAWTGSPPGNTIYF
>TRBJ1-1|-|TRBV5-6|TRBD1
TGTGCCAGCAGCCTAAACAGGGGGAGAGGAAACACTGAAGCTTTCTTT
CASSLNRGRGNTEAFF
>TRBJ2-5|-|TRBV4-2|-
TGTGCCAGCAGCGACTCCGAGGTGGGAGAGCAGTACTTC
CASSDSEVGEQYF
>TRBJ2-4|-|TRBV4-3|-
TGCGCCAGCAGCCCTTCCCAAGCGGGCGCCAAAAACATTCAGTACTTC
CASSPSQAGAKNIQYF
>TRBJ1-2|-|TRBV2|-
TGTGCCATCCCCGGGAGCTACGGCTACACCTTC
CAIPGSYGYTF
>TRBJ2-7|-|TRBV11-2|-
TGTGCCAGCAGCCCGGGACACTCCTACGAGCAGTACTTC
CASSPGHSYEQYF
>TRBJ2-2|-|TRBV5-1|-
TGCGCCAGCTCGGACACCGGGGAGCTGTTTTTT
CASSDTGELFF
>TRBJ1-2|once|TRBV27|-
TGTGCCACCCTATCAGGCCGTCCCTATGGCTACACCTTC
CATLSGRPYGYTF
>TRBJ2-3|-|TRBV7-6|-
TGTGCCACTCGAGGGGGGGCGGTTAGCACAGATACGCAGTATTTT
CATRGGAVSTDTQYF
>TRBJ2-1|-|TRBV27|-
TGTGCCAGCAGTGCCCGAAGGGAGAGCTCCTACAATGAGCAGTTCTTC
CASSARRESSYNEQFF
>TRBJ1-1|-|TRBV11-3|TRBD1
TGTGCCAGCAGCCGCGACAGGGCGACTGAAGCTTTCTTT
CASSRDRATEAFF
>TRBJ1-5|-|TRBV27|TRBD1
TGTGCCAGCAGTTTCGACAGGGGGCCCAATCAGCCCCAGCATTTT
CASSFDRGPNQPQHF
>TRBJ2-1|once|TRBV6-4|TRBD2
TGTGCCAGCAGTGAATCGACTAGCGGGGGCGGGGATGAGCAGTTCTTC
CASSESTSGGGDEQFF
>TRBJ2-7|-|TRBV10-3|-
TGTGCCATCAGTGGGGGAGGGGGCTACGAGCAGTACTTC
CAISGGGGYEQYF
>TRBJ2-1|few|TRBV19|TRBD2
TGTGCCAGTACCTCTAGCGGGGGGGCCTACAATGAGCAGTTCTTC
CASTSSGGAYNEQFF
>TRBJ2-3|-|TRBV28|TRBD2
TGTGCCAGCAGTGGTCCGCGGGGGGATAGCACAGATACGCAGTATTTT
CASSGPRGDSTDTQYF
>TRBJ2-3|-|TRBV5-6|TRBD2
TGTGCCAGCAGCTTTAGTGCGGGGGGTTTCCGCACAGATACGCAGTATTTT
CASSFSAGGFRTDTQYF
>TRBJ2-7|-|TRBV27|TRBD1
TGTGCCAGCAGCCCAAGGACAGGGTTCGGGGTAGCCTACGAGCAGTACTTC
CASSPRTGFGVAYEQYF
>TRBJ2-7|-|TRBV28|-
TGTGCCAGCAGTTTATTGGCAGTCTACGAGCAGTACTTC
CASSLLAVYEQYF
>TRBJ1-2|once|TRBV28|-
TGTGCCAGCGCCGACAGAGGGGGTACCCTCTATGGCTACACCTTC
CASADRGGTLYGYTF
>TRBJ2-7|-|TRBV4-1|TRBD2
TGCGCCAGCAGCCTCAGAGCGGGACGGGATCTGAACGAGCAGTACTTC
CASSLRAGRDLNEQYF
>TRBJ1-6|-|TRBV5-6|TRBD1
TGTGCCAGCAGCCCCGGACAGGGCTATAATTCACCCCTCCACTTT
CASSPGQGYNSPLHF
>TRBJ1-5|-|TRBV13|-
TGTGCCAGCAGCTCCCCGGGGAGCAATCAGCCCCAGCATTTT
CASSSPGSNQPQHF
>TRBJ2-5|-|TRBV7-9|-
TGTGCCAGCAGCGGGCCGGGACTCGCCCAAGAGACCCAGTACTTC
CASSGPGLAQETQYF
>TRBJ1-1|-|TRBV27|-
TGTGCCAGCAGTCCCTACCAGGGTACAAACACTGAAGCTTTCTTT
CASSPYQGTNTEAFF
>TRBJ1-2|-|TRBV4-3|-
TGCGCCAGCAGCCAAGATCTGGGGGGATACCACTATGGCTACACCTTC
CASSQDLGGYHYGYTF
>TRBJ1-4|-|TRBV19|TRBD1
TGTGCCAGTAGTCTCGCCGACAGGGGCGGTGAAAAACTGTTTTTT
CASSLADRGGEKLFF
>TRBJ1-6|medium-sized|TRBV25-1|-
TGTGCCAGCACCGGAGGGTCCAATTCACCCCTCCACTTT
CASTGGSNSPLHF
>TRBJ1-2|-|TRBV27|-
TGTGCCAGCAGTGCCTATGTAGACTATGGCTACACCTTC
CASSAYVDYGYTF
>TRBJ2-3|-|TRBV5-4|-
TGTGCCAGCAGTCCCGGCGGATTTGGCACAGATACGCAGTATTTT
CASSPGGFGTDTQYF
>TRBJ2-5|-|TRBV19|-
TGTGCCAGTAGCCCCGAGTTCTCAGAGACCCAGTACTTC
CASSPEFSETQYF
>TRBJ2-3|-|TRBV18|TRBD1
TGTGCCAGCTCGCCCCGGGCCTATAACAGGGGGCCTAGCACAGATACGCAGTATTTT
CASSPRAYNRGPSTDTQYF
>TRBJ1-2|-|TRBV7-9|TRBD1
TGTGCCAGCAGCTCCGACAGGGGGCATGGCTACACCTTC
CASSSDRGHGYTF
>TRBJ1-2|-|TRBV6-6|-
TGTGCCAGCAGTTACGGAGTCCGGGTCCCCTACACCTTC
CASSYGVRVPYTF
>TRBJ1-4|-|TRBV7-9|TRBD1
TGTGCCAGCAGCCCGAGTCAGGGGGGCCTGTTTTTT
CASSPSQGGLFF
>TRBJ1-2|-|TRBV28|-
TGTGCCAGCAGTTTCGGCCAAACAGGGCCCACCATCTATGGCTACACCTTC
CASSFGQTGPTIYGYTF
>TRBJ2-1|-|TRBV11-3|-
TGTGCCAGCAGCTCCCGGGAGAGCTCCTACAATGAGCAGTTCTTC
CASSSRESSYNEQFF
>TRBJ1-3|few|TRBV27|-
TGTGCCAGCAGTTTAAATGTGGGGGGTGGAAACACCATATATTTT
CASSLNVGGGNTIYF
>TRBJ1-4|-|TRBV27|-
TGTGCCAGCAGTAACGAGGGAAGGGCTAATGAAAAACTGTTTTTT
CASSNEGRANEKLFF
>TRBJ2-1|-|TRBV7-9|TRBD1
TGTGCCAGCAGCCCTGCCGGGACAGACTACTACAATGAGCAGTTCTTC
CASSPAGTDYYNEQFF
>TRBJ2-2|-|TRBV10-3|TRBD1
TGTGCCATCCCGGGACAGTCGAACACCGGGGAGCTGTTTTTT
CAIPGQSNTGELFF
>TRBJ2-3|-|TRBV4-3|TRBD2
TGCGCCAGCAGCCAAGAGAGCGGGGGGGGAGATACGCAGTATTTT
CASSQESGGGDTQYF
>TRBJ2-5|-|TRBV7-8|-
TGTGCCAGCAGCTCTGAAACTTATGAGGGGACCCAGTACTTC
CASSSETYEGTQYF
>TRBJ2-5|-|TRBV7-9|-
TGTGCCAGCACCTCGACTGGGGCTTCGCAAGAGACCCAGTACTTC
CASTSTGASQETQYF
>TRBJ2-7|-|TRBV7-8|TRBD1
TGTGCCCTACTGCGGGACAGGGGGATCTACGAGCAGTACTTC
CALLRDRGIYEQYF
>TRBJ2-3|-|TRBV9|-
TGTGCCAGCAGCTCGTCGACAGCTAGCACAGATACGCAGTATTTT
CASSSSTASTDTQYF
>TRBJ1-1|-|TRBV4-3|-
TGCGCCAGCAGCCAAGATCGGGGGGCTGTAGCTTTCTTT
CASSQDRGAVAFF
>TRBJ2-7|-|TRBV9|TRBD1
TGTGCCAGCAGCCCCTACGGAAGGGGACAGGGAGGGTGGGAGCAGTACTTC
CASSPYGRGQGGWEQYF